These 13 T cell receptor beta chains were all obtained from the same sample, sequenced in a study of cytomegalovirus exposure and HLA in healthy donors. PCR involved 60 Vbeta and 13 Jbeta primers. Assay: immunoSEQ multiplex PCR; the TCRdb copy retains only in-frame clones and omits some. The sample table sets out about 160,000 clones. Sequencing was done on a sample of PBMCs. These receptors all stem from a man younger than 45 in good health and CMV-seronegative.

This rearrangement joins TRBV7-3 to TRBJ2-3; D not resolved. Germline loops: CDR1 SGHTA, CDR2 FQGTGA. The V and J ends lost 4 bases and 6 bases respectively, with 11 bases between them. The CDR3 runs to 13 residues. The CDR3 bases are TGTGCCAGCAGCTCCCTCCCTCCCGATACGCAGTATTTT. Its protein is CASSSLPPDTQYF.

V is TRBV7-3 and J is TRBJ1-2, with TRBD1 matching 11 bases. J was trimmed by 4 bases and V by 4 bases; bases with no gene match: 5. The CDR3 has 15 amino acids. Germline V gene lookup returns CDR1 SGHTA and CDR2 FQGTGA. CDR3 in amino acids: CASSYGTGGTYGYTF. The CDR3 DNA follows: TGTGCCAGCAGCTACGGGACAGGGGGTACCTATGGCTACACCTTC.

The CDR3 is CASSYNSATDTQYF. DNA for the CDR3: TGTGCCAGCAGTTACAATAGCGCCACAGATACGCAGTATTTT. V and J are TRBV6-5 and TRBJ2-3; weak D call: TRBD2 (5 bases). The germline CDR1 and CDR2 sequences are MNHEY and SVGAGI. V lost 2 bases and J 2 bases, leaving 8 bases between the germline ends. This CDR3 region has 14 residues.

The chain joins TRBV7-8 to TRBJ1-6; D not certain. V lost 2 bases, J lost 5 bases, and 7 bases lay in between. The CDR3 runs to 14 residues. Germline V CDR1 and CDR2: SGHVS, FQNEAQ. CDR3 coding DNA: TGTGCCAGCAGCTTAACGGGAGATAATTCACCCCTCCACTTT. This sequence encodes CASSLTGDNSPLHF.

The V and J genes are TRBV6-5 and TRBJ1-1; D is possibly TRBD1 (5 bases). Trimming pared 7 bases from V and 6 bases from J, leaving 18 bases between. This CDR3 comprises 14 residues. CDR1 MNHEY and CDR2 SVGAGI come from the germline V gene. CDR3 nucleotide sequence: TGTGCCAGCACCGGGAGGATCCAGGGCGCTGAAGCTTTCTTT. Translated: CASTGRIQGAEAFF.

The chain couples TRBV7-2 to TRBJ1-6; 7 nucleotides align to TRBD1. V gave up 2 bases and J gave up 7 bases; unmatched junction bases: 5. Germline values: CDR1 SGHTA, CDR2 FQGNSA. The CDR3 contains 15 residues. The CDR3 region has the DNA TGTGCCAGCAGCTTATCTCGACAGGGAAATTCACCCCTCCACTTT. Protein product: CASSLSRQGNSPLHF.

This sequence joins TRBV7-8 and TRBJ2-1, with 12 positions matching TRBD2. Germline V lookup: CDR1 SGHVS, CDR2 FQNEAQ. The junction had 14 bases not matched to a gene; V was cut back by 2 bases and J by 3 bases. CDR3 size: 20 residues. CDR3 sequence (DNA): TGTGCCAGCAGCTTACGGACCGGACTAGCGGGAAATATCTTCTACAATGAGCAGTTCTTC. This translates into CASSLRTGLAGNIFYNEQFF.

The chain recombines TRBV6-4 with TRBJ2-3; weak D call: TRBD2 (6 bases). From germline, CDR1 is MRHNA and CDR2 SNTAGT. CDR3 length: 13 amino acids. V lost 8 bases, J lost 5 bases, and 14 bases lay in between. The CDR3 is CASATMGGDTQYF. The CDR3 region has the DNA TGTGCCAGCGCCACGATGGGAGGAGATACGCAGTATTTT.

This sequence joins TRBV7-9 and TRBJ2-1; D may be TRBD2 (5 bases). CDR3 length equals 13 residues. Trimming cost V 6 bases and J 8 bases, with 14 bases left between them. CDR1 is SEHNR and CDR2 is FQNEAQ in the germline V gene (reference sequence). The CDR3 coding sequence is TGTGCCAGCAGAGGCGGTGCGGGCCATGAGCAGTTCTTC. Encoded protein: CASRGGAGHEQFF.

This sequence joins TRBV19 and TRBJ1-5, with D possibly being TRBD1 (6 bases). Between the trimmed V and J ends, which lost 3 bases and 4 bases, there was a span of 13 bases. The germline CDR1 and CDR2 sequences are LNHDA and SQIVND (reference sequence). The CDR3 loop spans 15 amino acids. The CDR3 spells CASSIMDRNNQPQHF. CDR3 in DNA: TGTGCCAGTAGTATTATGGACAGAAATAATCAGCCCCAGCATTTT.

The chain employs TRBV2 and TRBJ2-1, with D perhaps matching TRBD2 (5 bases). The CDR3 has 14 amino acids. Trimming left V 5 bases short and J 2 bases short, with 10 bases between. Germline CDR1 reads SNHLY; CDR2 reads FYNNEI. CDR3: CASSSGDTYNEQFF. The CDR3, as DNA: TGTGCCAGCAGTAGCGGAGACACCTACAATGAGCAGTTCTTC.

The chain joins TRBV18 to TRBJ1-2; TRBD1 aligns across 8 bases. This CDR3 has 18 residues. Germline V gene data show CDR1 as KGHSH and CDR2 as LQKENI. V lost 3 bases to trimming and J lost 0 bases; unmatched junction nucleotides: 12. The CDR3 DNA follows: TGTGCCAGCTCACCCGGCCGCGACAGGGGAACCACTAACTATGGCTACACCTTC. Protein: CASSPGRDRGTTNYGYTF.

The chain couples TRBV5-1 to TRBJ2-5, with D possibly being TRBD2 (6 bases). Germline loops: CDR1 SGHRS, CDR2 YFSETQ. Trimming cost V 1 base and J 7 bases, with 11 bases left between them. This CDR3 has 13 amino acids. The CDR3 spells CASSLPLGGTQYF. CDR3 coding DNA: TGCGCCAGCAGCTTGCCCCTGGGGGGGACCCAGTACTTC.